Each of the 18 T cell receptor beta chains below was sequenced from the same sample in a study of blood T cell repertoires in COVID-19. Repertoires were generated with immunoSEQ multiplex PCR, while TCRdb's copy carries only in-frame clones and drops some. Of just over 300,000 clones listed, 89% are singletons. Sequenced material: PBMCs or T cells enriched from blood (not recorded which). These receptor sequences come from a woman aged 40 to 50 who had recovered from COVID-19.

The chain employs TRBV6-1 and TRBJ1-5; D is unresolved. The CDR3 runs 14 residues. The germline gives CDR1 MNHNS, CDR2 SASEGT. Trimming stripped 2 bases from V and 6 bases from J, with 11 bases between. CDR3 DNA: TGTGCCAGCAGTGAAACCGGTTATGGTCAGCCCCAGCATTTT. This sequence encodes CASSETGYGQPQHF.

The CDR3 DNA sequence: TGCGCCAGCAACAAAGACAGGGGCACCGGGGAGCTGTTTTTT. It translates to CASNKDRGTGELFF. V and J are TRBV5-1 and TRBJ2-2; 8 bases agree with TRBD1. Germline assignment: CDR1 SGHRS and CDR2 YFSETQ. V shed 6 bases, J shed 4 bases, and the junction held 5 bases outside the gene matches. The CDR3 spans 14 residues.

This clone has more than one count but fewer than ten. This chain uses TRBV10-3 with TRBJ1-6; 8 positions agree with TRBD1. The J segment lost 7 bases and the V segment lost 4 bases, leaving 6 bases of the junction unmatched. The CDR3 consists of 15 residues. Germline V lookup: CDR1 ENHRY, CDR2 SYGVKD. The CDR3 nucleotides read TGTGCCATCAGTGCAGGGACAGGCCTGAATTCACCCCTCCACTTT. It yields the protein CAISAGTGLNSPLHF.

This clone appeared once. This chain connects TRBV24-1 to TRBJ1-2, with D possibly being TRBD1 (5 bases). The CDR3 extends over 11 amino acids. Trimming removed 9 bases at V and 8 bases at J, with 12 bases between. The germline gives CDR1 KGHDR, CDR2 SFDVKD. This CDR3 reads CATSTGSGYTF. In DNA form, the CDR3 reads TGTGCCACCTCCACAGGCTCGGGCTACACCTTC.

The chain recombines TRBV4-3 with TRBJ2-1, with TRBD2 matching over 7 bases. Germline CDR1 and CDR2: LGHNA and YSLEER. This CDR3 contains 16 residues. J gave up 9 bases and V 0 bases, and 11 bases lay outside the gene matches. The CDR3 DNA follows: TGCGCCAGCAGCCAAGATAGGAGGGAGGGCCTCATTGAGCAGTTCTTC. It encodes CASSQDRREGLIEQFF.

The rearrangement uses TRBV6-5 and TRBJ1-4, with D maybe TRBD1 (5 bases). This CDR3 has 13 residues. V gave up 10 bases and J gave up 4 bases, with 13 bases separating them. Germline assignment: CDR1 MNHEY and CDR2 SVGAGI. CDR3 sequence: CANPGRGNEKLFF. The CDR3 nucleotides read TGTGCCAACCCGGGGAGGGGTAATGAAAAACTGTTTTTT.

A remark on this clone: The same CDR3 also results from other DNA sequences found in this sample. The chain has TRBV27 and TRBJ2-7, with TRBD1 as a possible D gene (5 bases). The CDR3 contains 14 residues. Germline V gene sequence: CDR1 MNHEY, CDR2 SMNVEV (reference sequence). The V gene lost 0 bases and the J gene lost 2 bases, with 8 bases spanning the gap. CDR3 loop: CASSLSSGPYEQYF. Written as DNA, the CDR3 is TGTGCCAGCAGTTTATCGTCAGGGCCCTACGAGCAGTACTTC.

This chain joins TRBV6-2 or TRBV6-3 and TRBJ2-1; 8 bases map to TRBD2. This CDR3 is 15 amino acids long. Germline CDR1 reads MNHEY; CDR2 reads SVGEGT. V trimming: 8 bases; J trimming: 0 bases; junction bases outside the gene matches: 6. The CDR3 DNA reads as TGTGCCAGCGGCCTTGCGGGGGGCTCCTACAATGAGCAGTTCTTC. Protein sequence: CASGLAGGSYNEQFF.

This clone showed up just once. The J gene is TRBJ1-2, the V gene TRBV5-1; TRBD1 agrees at 8 bases. J gave up 2 bases and V 3 bases, and 6 bases lay outside the gene matches. CDR1 and CDR2 (germline): SGHRS, YFSETQ. CDR3 size: 15 residues. DNA for the CDR3: TGCGCCAGCAGCTCAGGACAGGGTACCAACTATGGCTACACCTTC. This sequence encodes CASSSGQGTNYGYTF.

The gene calls are TRBV6-2 or TRBV6-3 and TRBJ2-7, with TRBD2 matching over 9 bases. Germline lookup yields CDR1 MNHEY and CDR2 SVGEGT. V trimming: 2 bases; J trimming: 6 bases; junction bases outside the gene matches: 5. This CDR3 region has 14 residues. This chain's CDR3 is CASSYAGGLGEQYF. The CDR3 coding sequence is TGTGCCAGCAGTTACGCGGGGGGGCTAGGCGAGCAGTACTTC.

J is TRBJ1-2 and V is TRBV9; tentatively, D is TRBD1 (5 bases). Between the trimmed V and J ends, which lost 2 bases and 11 bases, there was a span of 16 bases. CDR1 is SGDLS and CDR2 is YYNGEE in the germline V gene. The CDR3 contains 13 residues. The CDR3 region is CASSVQVGGWYTF. The CDR3 DNA follows: TGTGCCAGCAGCGTGCAAGTCGGGGGTTGGTACACCTTC. Using reference TRBV9 and TRBJ1-2 for the parts outside the CDR3, the full variable domain is DSGVTQTPKHLITATGQRVTLRCSPRSGDLSVYWYQQSLDQGLQFLIQYYNGEERAKGNILERFSAQQFPDLHSELNLSSLELGDSALYFCASSVQVGGWYTFGSGTRLTVV.

This clone was observed once. This chain joins TRBV5-5 and TRBJ2-7, with 7 nucleotides matching TRBD1. Germline values: CDR1 SGHKS, CDR2 YYEKEE (reference sequence). V was clipped by 4 bases and J by 3 bases; unmatched bases: 7. This CDR3 spans 14 amino acids. The DNA for the CDR3 is TGTGCCAGCAGCCCCACGACAGGGTACTACGAGCAGTACTTC. Translated, it gives CASSPTTGYYEQYF.

This sequence joins TRBV9 and TRBJ2-3; a possible D gene is TRBD1 (6 bases). The V and J ends lost 4 bases and 6 bases respectively, with 12 bases between them. The CDR3 runs to 13 residues. Germline assignment: CDR1 SGDLS and CDR2 YYNGEE. In nucleotides, the CDR3 is TGTGCCAGCAGCCTCCGACAGGCGGATACGCAGTATTTT. This translates into CASSLRQADTQYF. The variable domain in full, completed from reference TRBV9 and TRBJ2-3, reads DSGVTQTPKHLITATGQRVTLRCSPRSGDLSVYWYQQSLDQGLQFLIQYYNGEERAKGNILERFSAQQFPDLHSELNLSSLELGDSALYFCASSLRQADTQYFGPGTRLTVL.

Regarding this clone: One end of the junction does not line up with germline, which may come from a read error. The chain recombines TRBV29-1 with TRBJ1-1, with 7 nucleotides matching TRBD1. Per the germline V gene, CDR1 is SQVTM and CDR2 is ANQGSEA. The CDR3 runs 13 residues. The DNA for the CDR3 is TGCAGCGTCGAAGACAGGGAGGACACTGAAGCTTTCTTT. It translates to CSVEDREDTEAFF. Drawing the rest from reference TRBV29-1 and TRBJ1-1, the complete variable domain is SAVISQKPSRDICQRGTSLTIQCQVDSQVTMMFWYRQQPGQSLTLIATANQGSEATYESGFVIDKFPISRPNLTFSTLTVSNMSPEDSSIYLCSVEDREDTEAFFGQGTRLTVV.

The J gene is TRBJ1-2, the V gene TRBV27; maybe TRBD1 (6 bases). The V and J ends lost 5 bases and 1 base respectively, with 11 bases between them. The CDR3 is 14 residues long. In germline, CDR1 is MNHEY, CDR2 SMNVEV (reference sequence). In DNA, the CDR3 is TGTGCCAGCAGTGGGGGCCCCTTTAACTATGGCTACACCTTC. This gives the protein CASSGGPFNYGYTF.

The chain links TRBV30 to TRBJ1-1; D is unresolved. The CDR3 is made up of 12 amino acids. Trimming pared 1 base from V and 5 bases from J, leaving 8 bases between. The germline V gene has CDR1 GTSNPN and CDR2 SVGIG (reference sequence). CDR3 DNA sequence: TGTGCCTGGAGTGAGTTGAGAACTGAAGCTTTCTTT. Residues: CAWSELRTEAFF.

The J gene is TRBJ2-5, the V gene TRBV7-2; D might be TRBD1 (6 bases). Germline assignment: CDR1 SGHTA and CDR2 FQGNSA. The CDR3 consists of 15 residues. V lost 4 bases and J 0 bases, leaving 12 bases between the germline ends. The DNA of the CDR3 is TGTGCCAGCAGCTCCGGACAGCCGTACCAAGAGACCCAGTACTTC. Residues: CASSSGQPYQETQYF.

The chain carries TRBV6-7 and TRBJ1-1; D is unclear. TRBV6-7 is an ORF; its function is uncertain. V was trimmed by 0 bases and J by 11 bases, leaving 4 bases between them. CDR3 length equals 10 residues. CDR3 residues: CASSYSRAFF. In DNA form, the CDR3 reads TGTGCCAGCAGTTACTCCCGGGCTTTCTTT.